The clone carrying this T cell receptor beta chain was seen only once. A deep-level run was used for the assay. The authors' processing: Junction-only sequences without quality scores were provided by ImmunoSEQ, so filtering was different. Sequencing used immunoSEQ multiplex PCR; TCRdb keeps in-frame clones, though not all of them. That table furnishes V, J and clone size, whereas the DNA furnished D and trimming. Of about 2.3 million clones listed, 80% to 95% are singletons. From germline, CDR1 is MDHEN and CDR2 SYDVKM. CDR3 length: 13 amino acids. The ends were cut back, 6 bases at V and 5 bases at J, with 10 bases in the middle. This record belongs to a study of shared clonotypes between healthy human individuals. Background on the study: Every donor yielded three CD4 naive, three CD4 memory, two CD8 naive and one CD8 memory plate.

The donor cohort consisted entirely of Caucasian adults residing in Nashville, Tennessee. This rearrangement joins TRBV28 to TRBJ2-2; D possibly corresponds to TRBD1 (5 bases). The sequence was collected from a man between 18 and 29 years old in good health. Some clones in this sample may be carry-over from other donors' samples. Sequencing used naive CD4+ T cells from PBMCs. Subset defined: CD45RA+ positively selected. CDR3 in amino acids: CASRTQVTGELFF. The CDR3 bases are TGTGCCAGCAGAACACAGGTTACCGGGGAGCTGTTTTTT.